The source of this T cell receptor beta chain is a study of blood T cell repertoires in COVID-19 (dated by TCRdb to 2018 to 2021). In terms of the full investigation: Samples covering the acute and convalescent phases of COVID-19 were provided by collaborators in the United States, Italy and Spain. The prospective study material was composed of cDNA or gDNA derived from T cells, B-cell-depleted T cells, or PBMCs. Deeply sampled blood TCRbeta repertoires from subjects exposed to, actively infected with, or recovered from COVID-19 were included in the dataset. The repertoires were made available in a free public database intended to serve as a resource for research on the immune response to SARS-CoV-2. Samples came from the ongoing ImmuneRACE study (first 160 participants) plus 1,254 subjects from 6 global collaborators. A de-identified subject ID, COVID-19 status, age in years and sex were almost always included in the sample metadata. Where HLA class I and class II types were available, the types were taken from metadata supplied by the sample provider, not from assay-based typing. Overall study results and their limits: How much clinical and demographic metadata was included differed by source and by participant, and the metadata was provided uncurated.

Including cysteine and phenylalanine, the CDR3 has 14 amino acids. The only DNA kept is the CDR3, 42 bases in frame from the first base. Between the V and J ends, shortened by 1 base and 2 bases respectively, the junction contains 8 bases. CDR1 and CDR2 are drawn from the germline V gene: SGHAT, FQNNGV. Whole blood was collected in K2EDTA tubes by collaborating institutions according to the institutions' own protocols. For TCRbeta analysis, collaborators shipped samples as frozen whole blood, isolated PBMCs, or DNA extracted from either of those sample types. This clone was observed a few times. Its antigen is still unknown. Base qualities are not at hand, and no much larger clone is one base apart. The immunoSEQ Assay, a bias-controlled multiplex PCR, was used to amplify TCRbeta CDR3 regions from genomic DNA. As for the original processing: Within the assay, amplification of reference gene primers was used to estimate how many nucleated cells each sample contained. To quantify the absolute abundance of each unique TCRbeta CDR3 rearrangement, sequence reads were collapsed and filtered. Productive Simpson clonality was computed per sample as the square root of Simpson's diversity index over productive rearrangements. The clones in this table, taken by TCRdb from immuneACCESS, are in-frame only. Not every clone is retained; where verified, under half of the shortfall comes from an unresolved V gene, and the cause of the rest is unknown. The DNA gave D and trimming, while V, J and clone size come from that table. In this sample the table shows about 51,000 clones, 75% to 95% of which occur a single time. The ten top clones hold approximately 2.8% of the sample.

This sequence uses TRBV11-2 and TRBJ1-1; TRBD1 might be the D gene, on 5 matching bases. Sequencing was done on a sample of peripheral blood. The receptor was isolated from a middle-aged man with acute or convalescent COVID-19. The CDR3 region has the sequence CASSLGGDNTEAFF. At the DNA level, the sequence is TGTGCCAGCAGCTTAGGGGGGGACAACACTGAAGCTTTCTTT.